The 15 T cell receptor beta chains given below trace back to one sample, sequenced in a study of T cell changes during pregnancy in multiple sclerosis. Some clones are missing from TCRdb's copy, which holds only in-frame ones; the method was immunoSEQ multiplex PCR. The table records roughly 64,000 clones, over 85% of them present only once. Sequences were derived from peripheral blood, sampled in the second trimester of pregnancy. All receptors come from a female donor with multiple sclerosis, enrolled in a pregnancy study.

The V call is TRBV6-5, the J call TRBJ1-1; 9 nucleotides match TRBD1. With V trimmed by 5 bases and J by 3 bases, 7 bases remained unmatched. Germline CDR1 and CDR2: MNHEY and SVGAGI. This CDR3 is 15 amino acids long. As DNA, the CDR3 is TGTGCCAGCAGTGGAACCGGGACAGGGCACACTGAAGCTTTCTTT. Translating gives CASSGTGTGHTEAFF.

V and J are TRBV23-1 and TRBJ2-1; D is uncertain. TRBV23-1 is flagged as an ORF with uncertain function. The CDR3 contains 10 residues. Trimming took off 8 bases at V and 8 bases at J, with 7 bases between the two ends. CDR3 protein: CASPQDEQFF. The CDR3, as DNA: TGCGCCAGCCCCCAGGATGAGCAGTTCTTC.

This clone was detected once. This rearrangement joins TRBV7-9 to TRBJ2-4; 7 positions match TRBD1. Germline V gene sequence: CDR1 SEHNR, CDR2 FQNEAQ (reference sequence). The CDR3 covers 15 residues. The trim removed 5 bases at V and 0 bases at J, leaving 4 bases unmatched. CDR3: CASSPGGLAKNIQYF. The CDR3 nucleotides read TGTGCCAGCAGCCCAGGGGGTCTAGCCAAAAACATTCAGTACTTC.

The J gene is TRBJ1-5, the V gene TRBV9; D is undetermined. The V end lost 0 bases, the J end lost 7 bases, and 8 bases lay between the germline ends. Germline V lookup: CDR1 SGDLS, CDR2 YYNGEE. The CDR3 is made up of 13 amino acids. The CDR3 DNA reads TGTGCCAGCAGCGTAGATCCCCAACAGCCCCAGCATTTT. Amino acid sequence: CASSVDPQQPQHF.

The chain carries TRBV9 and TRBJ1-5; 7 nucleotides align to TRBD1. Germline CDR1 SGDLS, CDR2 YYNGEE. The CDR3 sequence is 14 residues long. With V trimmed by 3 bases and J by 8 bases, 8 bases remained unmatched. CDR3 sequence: CASSGGAGGKPQHF. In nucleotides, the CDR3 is TGTGCCAGCAGCGGTGGGGCAGGGGGGAAGCCCCAGCATTTT.

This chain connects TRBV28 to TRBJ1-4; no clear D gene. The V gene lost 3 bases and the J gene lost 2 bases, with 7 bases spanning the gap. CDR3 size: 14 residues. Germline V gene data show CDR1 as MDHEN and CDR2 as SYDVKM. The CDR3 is CASSFAITNEKLFF. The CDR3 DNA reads TGTGCCAGCAGTTTTGCTATTACTAATGAAAAACTGTTTTTT.

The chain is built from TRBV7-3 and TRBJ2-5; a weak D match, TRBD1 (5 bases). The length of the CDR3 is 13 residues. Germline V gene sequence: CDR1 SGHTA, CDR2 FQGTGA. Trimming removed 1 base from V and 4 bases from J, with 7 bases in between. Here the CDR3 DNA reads TGTGCCAGCAGCTTAATGCAGGGAGAGACCCAGTACTTC. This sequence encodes CASSLMQGETQYF.

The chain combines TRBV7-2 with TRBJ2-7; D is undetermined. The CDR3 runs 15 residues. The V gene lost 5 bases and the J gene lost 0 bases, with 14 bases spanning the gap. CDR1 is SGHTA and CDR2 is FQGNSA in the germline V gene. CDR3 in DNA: TGTGCCAGCAGCGCCCGACACCTGAGCTCCTACGAGCAGTACTTC. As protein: CASSARHLSSYEQYF.

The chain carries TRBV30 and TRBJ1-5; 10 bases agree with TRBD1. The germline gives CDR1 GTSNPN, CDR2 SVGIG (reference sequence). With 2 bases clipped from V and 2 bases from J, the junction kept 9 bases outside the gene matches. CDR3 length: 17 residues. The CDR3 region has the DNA TGTGCCTGGAGTACCTCGACAGGGGGCTACGGCAATCAGCCCCAGCATTTT. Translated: CAWSTSTGGYGNQPQHF.

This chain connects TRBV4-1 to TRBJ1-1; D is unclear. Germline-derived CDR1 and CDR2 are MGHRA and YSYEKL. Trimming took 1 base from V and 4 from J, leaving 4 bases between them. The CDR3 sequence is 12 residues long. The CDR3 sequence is CASSQGLTEAFF. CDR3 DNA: TGCGCCAGCAGCCAAGGACTCACTGAAGCTTTCTTT.

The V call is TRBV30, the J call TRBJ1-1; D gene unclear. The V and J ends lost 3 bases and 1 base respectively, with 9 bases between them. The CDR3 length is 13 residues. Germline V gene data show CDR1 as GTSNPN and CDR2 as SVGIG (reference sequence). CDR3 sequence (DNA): TGTGCCTGGAGCGAACAACAGAACACTGAAGCTTTCTTT. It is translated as CAWSEQQNTEAFF.

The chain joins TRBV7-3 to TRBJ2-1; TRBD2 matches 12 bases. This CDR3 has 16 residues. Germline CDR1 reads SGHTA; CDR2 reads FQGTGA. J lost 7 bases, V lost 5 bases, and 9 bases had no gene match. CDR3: CASSVSSGRAWNEQFF. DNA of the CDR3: TGTGCCAGCAGCGTCTCTAGCGGGAGGGCCTGGAATGAGCAGTTCTTC.

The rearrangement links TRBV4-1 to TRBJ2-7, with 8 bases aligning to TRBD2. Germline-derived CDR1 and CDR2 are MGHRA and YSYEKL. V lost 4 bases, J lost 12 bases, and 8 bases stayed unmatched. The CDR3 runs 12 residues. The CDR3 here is CASSPPGLGLYF. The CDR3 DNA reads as TGCGCCAGCAGCCCCCCGGGACTAGGTTTGTACTTC.

CDR3 loop: CASRPGHTYGYTF. As DNA, the CDR3 is TGTGCCAGCAGACCCGGACACACCTATGGCTACACCTTC. The rearrangement uses TRBV6-6 and TRBJ1-2, with a weak D call TRBD1 (5 bases). V gave up 6 bases and J gave up 4 bases, with 12 bases separating them. The germline gives CDR1 MNHNY, CDR2 SVGAGI (reference sequence). The CDR3 length is 13 residues.

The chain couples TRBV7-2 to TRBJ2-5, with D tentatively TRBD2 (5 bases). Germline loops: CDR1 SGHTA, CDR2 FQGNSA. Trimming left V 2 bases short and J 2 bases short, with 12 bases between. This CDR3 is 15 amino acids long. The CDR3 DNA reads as TGTGCCAGCAGCTTACAGCTAGCAAGGCAAGAGACCCAGTACTTC. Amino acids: CASSLQLARQETQYF.